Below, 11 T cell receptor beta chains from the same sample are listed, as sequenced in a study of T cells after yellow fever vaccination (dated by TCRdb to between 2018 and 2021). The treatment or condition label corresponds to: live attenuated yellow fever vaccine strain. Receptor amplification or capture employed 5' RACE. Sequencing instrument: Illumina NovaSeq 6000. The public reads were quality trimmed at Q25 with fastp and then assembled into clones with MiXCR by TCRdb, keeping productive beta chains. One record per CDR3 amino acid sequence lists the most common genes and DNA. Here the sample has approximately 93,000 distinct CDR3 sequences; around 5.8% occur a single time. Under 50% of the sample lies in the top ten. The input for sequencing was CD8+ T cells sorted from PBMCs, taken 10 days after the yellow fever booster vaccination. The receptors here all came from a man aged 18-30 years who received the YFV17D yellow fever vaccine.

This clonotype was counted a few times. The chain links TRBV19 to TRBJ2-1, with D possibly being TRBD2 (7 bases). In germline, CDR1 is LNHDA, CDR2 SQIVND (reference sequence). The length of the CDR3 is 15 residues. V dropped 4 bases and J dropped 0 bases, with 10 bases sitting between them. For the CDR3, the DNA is TGTGCCAGTAGTAAGGGGGGGAGCTCCTACAATGAGCAGTTCTTC. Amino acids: CASSKGGSSYNEQFF.

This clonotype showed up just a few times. The CDR3 nucleotides read TGTGCCACCAGTGGGAAAACGGCGCGTGAGCAGTTCTTC. Protein: CATSGKTAREQFF. This chain joins TRBV24-1 and TRBJ2-1; no clear D. Trimming took off 5 bases at V and 9 bases at J, with 13 bases between the two ends. CDR1 and CDR2 from the germline V gene are KGHDR and SFDVKD. The CDR3 spans 13 residues.

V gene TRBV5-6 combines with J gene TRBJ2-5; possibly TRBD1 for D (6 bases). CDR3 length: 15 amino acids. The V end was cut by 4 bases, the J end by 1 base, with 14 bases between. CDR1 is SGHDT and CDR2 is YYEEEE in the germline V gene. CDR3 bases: TGTGCCAGCAGCAGACCCGGACAGACCCAAGAGACCCAGTACTTC. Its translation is CASSRPGQTQETQYF.

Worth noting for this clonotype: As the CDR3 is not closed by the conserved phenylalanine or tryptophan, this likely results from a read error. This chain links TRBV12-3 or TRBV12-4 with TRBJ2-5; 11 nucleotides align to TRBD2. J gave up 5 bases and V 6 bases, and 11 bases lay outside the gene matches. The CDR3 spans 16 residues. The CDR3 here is CASRPIAGGQAETQYS. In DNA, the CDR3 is TGTGCCAGCAGACCGATAGCGGGGGGGCAGGCGGAGACCCAGTACTCC.

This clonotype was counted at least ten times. For the CDR3, the DNA is TGTGCCAGCAGCGTAGGGGACAGGGGCACAGATACGCAGTATTTT. Its translation: CASSVGDRGTDTQYF. The chain joins TRBV9 to TRBJ2-3, with 9 bases that match TRBD1. This CDR3 region has 15 residues. Germline CDR1 SGDLS, CDR2 YYNGEE. Trimming removed 0 bases from V and 1 base from J; junction bases left unmatched: 0. The entire variable domain, with the rest obtained from reference TRBV9 and TRBJ2-3, is as follows: DSGVTQTPKHLITATGQRVTLRCSPRSGDLSVYWYQQSLDQGLQFLIQYYNGEERAKGNILERFSAQQFPDLHSELNLSSLELGDSALYFCASSVGDRGTDTQYFGPGTRLTVL.

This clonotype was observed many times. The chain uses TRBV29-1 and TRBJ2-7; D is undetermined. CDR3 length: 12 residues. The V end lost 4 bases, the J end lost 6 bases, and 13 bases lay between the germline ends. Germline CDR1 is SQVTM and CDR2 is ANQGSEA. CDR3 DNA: TGCAGCGTTGCCGGTCCCTATGGCGAGCAGTACGTC. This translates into CSVAGPYGEQYV.

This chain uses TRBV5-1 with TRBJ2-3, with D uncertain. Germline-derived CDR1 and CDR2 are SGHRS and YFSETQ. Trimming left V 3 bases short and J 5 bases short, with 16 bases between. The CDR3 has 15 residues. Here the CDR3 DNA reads TGCGCCAGCAGCTCACCTCATTTACCTGGAGATACGCAGTATTTT. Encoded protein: CASSSPHLPGDTQYF.

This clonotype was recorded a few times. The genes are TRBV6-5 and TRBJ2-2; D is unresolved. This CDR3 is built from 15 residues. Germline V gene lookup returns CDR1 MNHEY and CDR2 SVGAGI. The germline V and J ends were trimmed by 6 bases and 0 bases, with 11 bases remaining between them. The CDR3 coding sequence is TGTGCCAGCAGGTCCGGTCAGGCGAACACCGGGGAGCTGTTTTTT. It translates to CASRSGQANTGELFF.

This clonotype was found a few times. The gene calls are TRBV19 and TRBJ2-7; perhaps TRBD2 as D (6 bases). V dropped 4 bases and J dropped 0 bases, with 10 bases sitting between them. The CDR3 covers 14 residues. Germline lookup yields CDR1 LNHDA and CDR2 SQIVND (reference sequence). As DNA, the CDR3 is TGTGCCAGTAGTACCGGGGGATCCTCCTACGAGCAGTACTTC. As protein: CASSTGGSSYEQYF.

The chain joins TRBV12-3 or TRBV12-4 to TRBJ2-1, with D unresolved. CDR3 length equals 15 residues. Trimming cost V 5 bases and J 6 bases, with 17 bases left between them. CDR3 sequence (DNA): TGTGCCAGCAGTAAGAAAGCACTGCGGCGCAATGAGCAGTTCTTC. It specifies CASSKKALRRNEQFF.

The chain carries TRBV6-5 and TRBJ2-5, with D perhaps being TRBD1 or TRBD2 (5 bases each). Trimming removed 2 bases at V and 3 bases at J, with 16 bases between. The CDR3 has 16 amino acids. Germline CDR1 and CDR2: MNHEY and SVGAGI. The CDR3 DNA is TGTGCCAGCAGTTACCTTCTTGGGGGAGACAAAGAGACCCAGTACTTC. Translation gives CASSYLLGGDKETQYF.